A single sample gave rise to the 14 T cell receptor beta chains below, sequenced in a study of T cells in Graves' hyperthyroidism and ophthalmopathy. RNA transcripts yielded amplified TCR beta CDR3 regions. A set of HTBI primers served as the primers for a first-round RT-PCR of the TCR CDR3. TCRdb re-analysed the multiplex PCR reads in MiXCR, keeping a single row per CDR3 protein. The data hold about 720,000 distinct CDR3 sequences, with roughly 15% observed a single time. Sequencing was carried out using blood. The origin of the receptors is a man between 18 and 35 years old with Graves' hyperthyroidism.

Remarks on this clonotype: Mismatch with germline at one junction end may stem from a read error. The chain combines TRBV28 with TRBJ2-5; 7 positions match TRBD1. This CDR3 is built from 14 residues. The germline CDR1 and CDR2 sequences are MDHEN and SYDVKM. In nucleotides, the CDR3 is TGTGCCAGCAGCTACGGACAGGCCCGAGAGGCCCAGTACTTC. It specifies CASSYGQAREAQYF.

This clonotype was counted many times. V and J are TRBV9 and TRBJ2-7; D gene ambiguous. Trimming removed 3 bases from V and 1 base from J, with 8 bases in between. Germline loops: CDR1 SGDLS, CDR2 YYNGEE. This CDR3 comprises 13 residues. The CDR3 DNA is TGTGCCAGCAGCGGTCTTCGGTCCTACGAGCAGTACTTC. It specifies CASSGLRSYEQYF.

The sample holds many counts of this clonotype. The J gene is TRBJ2-1, the V gene TRBV14; 8 bases fit TRBD2. Germline assignment: CDR1 SGHDN and CDR2 FVKESK. With V trimmed by 2 bases and J by 5 bases, 11 bases remained unmatched. CDR3 length: 17 amino acids. Here the CDR3 DNA reads TGTGCCAGCAGCCAAATTCAGCGGGAGAGCACTCACAATGAGCAGTTCTTC. Translating gives CASSQIQRESTHNEQFF. The whole variable domain, filled in from reference TRBV14 and TRBJ2-1, reads EAGVTQFPSHSVIEKGQTVTLRCDPISGHDNLYWYRRVMGKEIKFLLHFVKESKQDESGMPNNRFLAERTGGTYSTLKVQPAELEDSGVYFCASSQIQRESTHNEQFFGPGTRLTVL.

V is TRBV5-1 and J is TRBJ2-3; D perhaps matches TRBD2 (5 bases). From germline, CDR1 is SGHRS and CDR2 YFSETQ. Trimming took 2 bases from V and 2 from J, leaving 15 bases between them. This CDR3 has 16 residues. This CDR3 reads CASSFPTSGITDTQYF. DNA of the CDR3: TGCGCCAGCAGCTTTCCTACGTCGGGGATCACAGATACGCAGTATTTT.

On this clonotype itself: One junction end does not reproduce the germline sequence, and a read error may be involved. The chain employs TRBV7-9 and TRBJ2-5; D may correspond to TRBD1 or TRBD2 (6 bases each). This CDR3 region has 16 residues. In germline, CDR1 is SEHNR, CDR2 FQNEAQ (reference sequence). This CDR3 reads CVSRARDSGAQETQYF. As DNA, the CDR3 is TGTGTCAGCAGGGCACGGGACTCAGGGGCCCAAGAGACCCAGTACTTC.

The V gene is TRBV19, the J gene TRBJ1-4; D unclear. There are 13 residues in the CDR3. V was cut by 8 bases and J by 0 bases, with 7 bases left in between. From germline, CDR1 is LNHDA and CDR2 SQIVND (reference sequence). CDR3 nucleotides: TGTGCCAGTTCATGGTCAACTAATGAAAAACTGTTTTTT. Protein sequence: CASSWSTNEKLFF. Looking up the rest from reference TRBV19 and TRBJ1-4 gives the full variable domain: DGGITQSPKYLFRKEGQNVTLSCEQNLNHDAMYWYRQDPGQGLRLIYYSQIVNDFQKGDIAEGYSVSREKKESFPLTVTSAQKNPTAFYLCASSWSTNEKLFFGSGTQLSVL.

This clonotype was observed a few times. This chain uses TRBV30 with TRBJ2-7; the D gene is possibly TRBD2 (5 bases). Germline CDR1 is GTSNPN and CDR2 is SVGIG (reference sequence). This CDR3 spans 13 amino acids. Trimming shortened V by 1 base and J by 5 bases, and 12 bases separated the two germline ends. This chain's CDR3 is CAWSDLGEDEQYF. As DNA, the CDR3 is TGTGCCTGGAGTGACCTCGGGGAAGACGAGCAGTACTTC.

This clonotype was recorded many times. The V gene is TRBV11-1, the J gene TRBJ1-2; no reliable D call. V was clipped by 1 base and J by 6 bases, with 9 bases between them. Germline V gene sequence: CDR1 SGHAT, CDR2 FQDESV (reference sequence). The CDR3 has 13 residues. The CDR3 sequence: CASSLGNSDGYTF. The CDR3 DNA reads TGTGCCAGCAGCTTAGGGAACTCGGATGGCTACACCTTC.

In this sample, this clonotype turned up many times. V and J are TRBV28 and TRBJ2-6; the D call may be TRBD1 or TRBD2 (6 bases each). Germline-derived CDR1 and CDR2 are MDHEN and SYDVKM. The CDR3 runs 15 residues. Trimming stripped 6 bases from V and 1 base from J, with 10 bases between. Written as DNA, the CDR3 is TGTGCCAGCAGAAAAGGGGGGTCTGGGGCCAACGTCCTGACTTTC. This codes for CASRKGGSGANVLTF.

The rearrangement joins TRBV7-2 to TRBJ2-3; D is unresolved. CDR3 length equals 14 residues. The germline V gene encodes CDR1 SGHTA and CDR2 FQGNSA. The germline V and J ends were trimmed by 1 base and 2 bases, with 7 bases remaining between them. Here the CDR3 DNA reads TGTGCCAGCAGCTTAGGCCATACCACAGATACGCAGTATTTT. It yields the protein CASSLGHTTDTQYF.

The sample holds a few counts of this clonotype. The chain links TRBV20-1 to TRBJ1-4; TRBD1 aligns across 8 bases. Germline lookup yields CDR1 DFQATT and CDR2 SNEGSKA (reference sequence). The CDR3 loop spans 15 amino acids. With 1 base clipped from V and 4 bases from J, the junction kept 5 bases outside the gene matches. DNA for the CDR3: TGCAGTGCTAGAGGACAGGGGAGAGATAATGAAAAACTGTTTTTT. Protein product: CSARGQGRDNEKLFF.

This clonotype was seen at least ten times. The CDR3 is CASSPIGQKPYEQYF. CDR3 nucleotide sequence: TGTGCCAGCAGTCCTATCGGACAGAAACCCTACGAGCAGTACTTC. The J gene is TRBJ2-7, the V gene TRBV28; possibly TRBD1 for D (6 bases). Germline V CDR1 and CDR2: MDHEN, SYDVKM. With 5 bases removed from V and 2 bases from J, the gap between germline ends came to 16 bases. This CDR3 region has 15 residues. The variable domain in full, completed from reference TRBV28 and TRBJ2-7, reads DVKVTQSSRYLVKRTGEKVFLECVQDMDHENMFWYRQDPGLGLRLIYFSYDVKMKEKGDIPEGYSVSREKKERFSLILESASTNQTSMYLCASSPIGQKPYEQYFGPGTRLTVT.

This clonotype has at least ten counts. The chain carries TRBV7-3 and TRBJ2-3, with a weak D call TRBD2 (6 bases). V lost 1 base, J lost 6 bases, and 14 bases lay in between. Looked up from germline, CDR1 is SGHTA and CDR2 is FQGTGA. The CDR3 is 15 residues long. CDR3 protein: CASSLMGRLVDTQYF. DNA for the CDR3: TGTGCCAGCAGCTTAATGGGGAGGCTGGTGGATACGCAGTATTTT. The variable domain in full, completed from reference TRBV7-3 and TRBJ2-3, reads GAGVSQTPSNKVTEKGKYVELRCDPISGHTALYWYRQSLGQGPEFLIYFQGTGAADDSGLPNDRFFAVRPEGSVSTLKIQRTERGDSAVYLCASSLMGRLVDTQYFGPGTRLTVL.

This clonotype showed up just a few times. The rearrangement uses TRBV14 and TRBJ2-1; 10 bases agree with TRBD2. J lost 3 bases, V lost 4 bases, and 3 bases had no gene match. Germline CDR1 reads SGHDN; CDR2 reads FVKESK. The CDR3 is 15 residues long. The CDR3 sequence is CASSRGTSVYNEQFF. CDR3 coding DNA: TGTGCCAGCAGCCGGGGGACTAGCGTCTACAATGAGCAGTTCTTC.